This TCR beta chain was recovered during a study of beta chain features in type 1 diabetes. Study as a whole: Patient and healthy donor groups were alike in age, gender and cell yields. General study results and limits: The naive, central memory and Treg TCRB repertoires of patients appeared to be more similar to one another than those of healthy donors.

The sequenced template was cDNA made from the entire isolated RNA. Clones were sequenced by immunoSEQ multiplex PCR, and TCRdb holds only the in-frame ones, with some missing. The data hold more than 300,000 clones, with roughly 8% observed a single time. In all sorted populations, purity surpassed 95%. This clone turned up a few times. The antigen remains unidentified. Trimming cost V 3 bases and J 3 bases; bases outside gene matches: 5. Germline loops: CDR1 LNHDA, CDR2 SQIVND (reference sequence). The CDR3 has 15 amino acids. V gene TRBV19 combines with J gene TRBJ1-5; 7 bases are shared with TRBD1. Specimen: central memory CD4+ T cells from blood. This clonotype originated in a woman between 18 and 30 years old in good health. In DNA form, the CDR3 reads TGTGCCAGTAGTATGGGGGGACAGAACAATCAGCCCCAGCATTTT. This sequence encodes CASSMGGQNNQPQHF.